This T cell receptor beta chain comes out of a study of chemoradiotherapy in HPV16-positive cancers. Overall study results and limits: Functional assays defining HPV-specific T cells used only a couple of HPV16-positive patients.

There are 16 residues in the CDR3. Deletions cut 1 base from V and 6 bases from J, with 17 bases between. Germline V gene data show CDR1 as SNHLY and CDR2 as FYNNEI. Some clones are missing from TCRdb's copy, which holds only in-frame ones; the method was immunoSEQ multiplex PCR. The sample shows 4,500 or so clones, over 55% of them seen only once. In the case of this clone: Its target is not known.

This sample comprised tumor tissue, obtained from a patient who underwent chemoradiotherapy. The chain uses TRBV2 and TRBJ2-3, with D tentatively TRBD1 (6 bases). This receptor was obtained from a human donor with HPV-associated anogenital cancer. The DNA of the CDR3 is TGTGCCAGCAGTGAAGTGGGGACAACCGGTCGTGATACGCAGTATTTT. Translation: CASSEVGTTGRDTQYF.